Below, 9 T cell receptor beta chains from the same sample are listed, as sequenced in a study of T cells after yellow fever vaccination. One entry per CDR3 protein, called by TCRdb with MiXCR from the 5' RACE reads. Among just under 600,000 distinct CDR3 sequences listed, roughly 14% were seen once. The sample was PBMCs, taken on the day of the yellow fever booster vaccination. All receptors derive from a man aged 25-45 years who received the YFV17D yellow fever vaccine.

The rearrangement joins TRBV12-3 or TRBV12-4 to TRBJ2-1; TRBD2 matches 11 bases. This CDR3 region has 18 residues. Trimming cost V 6 bases and J 10 bases; bases outside gene matches: 20. CDR3 protein: CASSLRNPILAGVREQFF. The CDR3 DNA reads TGTGCCAGCAGCCTAAGGAACCCCATACTAGCGGGAGTACGGGAGCAGTTCTTC.

The table lists this clonotype with a few counts. This chain joins TRBV7-8 and TRBJ1-5; 7 bases line up with TRBD1. CDR3 length: 14 residues. The germline gives CDR1 SGHVS, CDR2 FQNEAQ. V dropped 5 bases and J dropped 5; count of bases not matched to a gene: 6. CDR3 protein: CASSPGQLDQPQHF. In DNA, the CDR3 is TGTGCCAGCAGCCCGGGACAGTTAGATCAGCCCCAGCATTTT.

This chain joins TRBV20-1 and TRBJ2-5; possibly TRBD2 for D (6 bases). The germline CDR1 and CDR2 sequences are DFQATT and SNEGSKA (reference sequence). There are 14 residues in the CDR3. Trimming removed 6 bases at V and 7 bases at J, with 21 bases between. CDR3 nucleotides: TGCAGTGCCAGTTGGACTACCGAAGCCAGGACCCAGTACTTC. Protein sequence: CSASWTTEARTQYF.

Only a few counts were recorded for this clonotype. This chain connects TRBV11-2 to TRBJ2-7; 13 bases align to TRBD2. With 4 bases clipped from V and 4 bases from J, the junction kept 7 bases outside the gene matches. Germline CDR1 is SGHAT and CDR2 is FQNNGV. The CDR3 has 16 amino acids. In DNA form, the CDR3 reads TGTGCCAGCAGCTGGGGGACTAGCGGGATTTGGTACGAGCAGTACTTC. This translates into CASSWGTSGIWYEQYF.

The rearrangement links TRBV7-2 to TRBJ2-7; a possible D gene is TRBD2 (5 bases). The CDR3 length is 14 residues. Between the trimmed V and J ends, which lost 5 bases and 2 bases, there was a span of 13 bases. CDR1 SGHTA and CDR2 FQGNSA come from the germline V gene. The CDR3 spells CASSPGLKAYEQYF. The CDR3 DNA sequence: TGTGCCAGCAGCCCAGGACTTAAGGCCTACGAGCAGTACTTC.

The chain carries TRBV5-1 and TRBJ2-7, with D tentatively TRBD1 or TRBD2 (6 bases each). Looked up from germline, CDR1 is SGHRS and CDR2 is YFSETQ. With 1 base removed from V and 2 bases from J, the gap between germline ends came to 13 bases. The CDR3 is made up of 15 amino acids. The DNA of the CDR3 is TGCGCCAGCAGCTTGTATCCCGGGGGCACCTACGAGCAGTACTTC. Protein sequence: CASSLYPGGTYEQYF.

This clonotype has a handful of counts. The gene calls are TRBV29-1 and TRBJ2-1; D is uncertain. The CDR3 is 11 residues long. Germline V gives CDR1 SQVTM, CDR2 ANQGSEA. Trimming removed 7 bases at V and 4 bases at J, with 8 bases between. The CDR3 nucleotides read TGCAGCGCCCGACTGTACAATGAGCAGTTCTTC. Protein: CSARLYNEQFF.

This clonotype was detected only a few times. This sequence joins TRBV12-3 or TRBV12-4 and TRBJ2-1; maybe TRBD2 (6 bases). The CDR3 has 15 residues. V lost 1 base, J lost 3 bases, and 10 bases lay in between. CDR3 sequence (DNA): TGTGCCAGCAGTTTAGGCGGGACTTACTACAATGAGCAGTTCTTC. Translation: CASSLGGTYYNEQFF.

In its sample, this clonotype was seen a few times. In DNA, the CDR3 is TGCGCCAGCAGCCAAGATACCAGCGGGAGTTACGAGCAGTACTTC. It codes for CASSQDTSGSYEQYF. The chain couples TRBV4-3 to TRBJ2-7; 8 nucleotides agree with TRBD2. Germline V lookup: CDR1 LGHNA, CDR2 YSLEER. The CDR3 consists of 15 residues. Trimming cost V 0 bases and J 4 bases; bases outside gene matches: 5.